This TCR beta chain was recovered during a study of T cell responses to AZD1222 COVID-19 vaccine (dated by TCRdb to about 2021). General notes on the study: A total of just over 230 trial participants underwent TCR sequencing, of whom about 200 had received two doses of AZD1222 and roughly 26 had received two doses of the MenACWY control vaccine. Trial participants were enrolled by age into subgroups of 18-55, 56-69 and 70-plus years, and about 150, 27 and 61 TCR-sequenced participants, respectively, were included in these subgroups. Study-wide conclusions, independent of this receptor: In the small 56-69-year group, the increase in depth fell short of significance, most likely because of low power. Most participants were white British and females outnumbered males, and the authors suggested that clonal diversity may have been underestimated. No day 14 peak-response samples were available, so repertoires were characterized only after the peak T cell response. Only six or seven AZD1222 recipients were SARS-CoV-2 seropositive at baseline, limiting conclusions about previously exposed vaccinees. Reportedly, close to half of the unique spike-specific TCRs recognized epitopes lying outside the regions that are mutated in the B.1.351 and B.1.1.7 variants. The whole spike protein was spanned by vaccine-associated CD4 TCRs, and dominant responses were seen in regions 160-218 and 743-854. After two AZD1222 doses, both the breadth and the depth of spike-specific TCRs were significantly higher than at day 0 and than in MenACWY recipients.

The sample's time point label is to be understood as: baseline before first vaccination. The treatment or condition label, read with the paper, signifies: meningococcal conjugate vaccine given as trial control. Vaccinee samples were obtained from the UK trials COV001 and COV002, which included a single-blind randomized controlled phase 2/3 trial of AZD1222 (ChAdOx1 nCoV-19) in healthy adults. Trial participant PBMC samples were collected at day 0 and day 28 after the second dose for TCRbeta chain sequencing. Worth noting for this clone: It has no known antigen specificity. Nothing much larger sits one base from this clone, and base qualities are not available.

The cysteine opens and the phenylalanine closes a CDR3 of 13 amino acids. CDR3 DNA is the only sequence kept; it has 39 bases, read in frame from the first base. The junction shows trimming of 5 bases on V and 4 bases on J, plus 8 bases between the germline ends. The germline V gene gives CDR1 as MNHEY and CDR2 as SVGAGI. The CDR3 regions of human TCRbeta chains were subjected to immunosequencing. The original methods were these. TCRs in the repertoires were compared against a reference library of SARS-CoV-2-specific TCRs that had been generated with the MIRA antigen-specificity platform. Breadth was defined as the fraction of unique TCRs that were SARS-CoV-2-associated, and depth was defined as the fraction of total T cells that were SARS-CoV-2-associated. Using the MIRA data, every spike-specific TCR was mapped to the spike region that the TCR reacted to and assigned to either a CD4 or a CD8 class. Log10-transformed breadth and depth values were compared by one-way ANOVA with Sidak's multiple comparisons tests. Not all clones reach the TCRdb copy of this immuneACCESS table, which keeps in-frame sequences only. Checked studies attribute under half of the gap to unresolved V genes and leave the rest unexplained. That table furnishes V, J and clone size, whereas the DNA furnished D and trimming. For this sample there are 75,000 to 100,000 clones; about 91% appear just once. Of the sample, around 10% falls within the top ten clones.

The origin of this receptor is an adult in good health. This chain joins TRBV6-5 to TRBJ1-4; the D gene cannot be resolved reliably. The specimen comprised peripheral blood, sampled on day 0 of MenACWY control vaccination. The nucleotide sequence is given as TGTGCCAGCAGTCTACAGCTTAATGAAAAACTGTTTTTT. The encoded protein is CASSLQLNEKLFF.